This TCR beta chain was identified during a study of OX40 agonist ivuxolimab in advanced cancers. Overall study context: Patients' therapy was ivuxolimab, an antibody that acts as an agonist of OX40 (CD134). From roughly 20 to 85 years was the age range, with a mean of approximately 63 years, and roughly 80% were male.

Looked up from germline, CDR1 is SNHLY and CDR2 is FYNNEI. The CDR3 sequence is 15 residues long. With 4 bases clipped from V and 4 bases from J, the junction kept 2 bases outside the gene matches. Regarding the study as a whole: Within 6 weeks, CD4+ and CD8+ blood T cells expanded clonally at 0.1 to 3.0 mg/kg.

Data came from immunoSEQ multiplex PCR; TCRdb stores just in-frame clones and leaves some out. The repertoire has 25,000 to 30,000 clones, around 80% of them found once; the top ten carry 25% to 30%. In regard to this clone: Its specificity is unknown.

The sample consisted of CD4+ or CD8+ T cells sorted from blood, taken in a trial of the OX40 agonist ivuxolimab. This sequence originates from an adult with an advanced solid tumor such as melanoma, head and neck, liver or kidney cancer. The rearrangement joins TRBV2 to TRBJ1-6; 9 nucleotides match TRBD1. This chain's CDR3 is CASSGGQGYNSPLHF. The CDR3 nucleotides read TGTGCCAGCAGTGGGGGACAGGGATATAATTCACCCCTCCACTTT.